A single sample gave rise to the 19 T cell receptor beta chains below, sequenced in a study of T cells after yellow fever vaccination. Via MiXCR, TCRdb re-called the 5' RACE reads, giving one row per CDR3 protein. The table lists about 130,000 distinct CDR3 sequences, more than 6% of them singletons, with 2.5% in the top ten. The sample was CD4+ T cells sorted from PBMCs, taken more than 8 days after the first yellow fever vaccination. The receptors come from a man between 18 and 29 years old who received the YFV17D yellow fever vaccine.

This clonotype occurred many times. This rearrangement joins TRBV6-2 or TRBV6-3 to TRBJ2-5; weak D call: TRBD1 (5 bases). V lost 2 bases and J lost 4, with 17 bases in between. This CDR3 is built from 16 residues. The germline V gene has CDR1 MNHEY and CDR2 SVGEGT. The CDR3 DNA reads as TGTGCCAGCAGTTACGGGTTAGGGGTTAGGGGAGAGACCCAGTACTTC. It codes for CASSYGLGVRGETQYF.

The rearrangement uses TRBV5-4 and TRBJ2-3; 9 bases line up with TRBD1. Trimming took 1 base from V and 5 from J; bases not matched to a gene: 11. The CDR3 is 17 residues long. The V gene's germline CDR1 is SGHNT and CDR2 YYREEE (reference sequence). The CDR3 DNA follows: TGTGCCAGCAGCTTGAGGAGCAAAGGACAGGGGAGAGATACGCAGTATTTT. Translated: CASSLRSKGQGRDTQYF.

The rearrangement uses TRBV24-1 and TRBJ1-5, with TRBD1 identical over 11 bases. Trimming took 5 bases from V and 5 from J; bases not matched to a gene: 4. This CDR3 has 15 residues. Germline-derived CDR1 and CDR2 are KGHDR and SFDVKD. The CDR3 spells CATSAPGQGDQPQHF. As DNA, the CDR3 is TGTGCCACCAGTGCTCCGGGACAGGGGGATCAGCCCCAGCATTTT.

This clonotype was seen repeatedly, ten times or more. DNA of the CDR3: TGTGCCAGTGGACGGACTGGCAGCTCCTACGAGCAGTACGTC. It specifies CASGRTGSSYEQYV. This rearrangement joins TRBV27 to TRBJ2-7, with D possibly TRBD2 on 5 matching bases. V was pared by 9 bases and J by 0 bases, with 15 bases between. This CDR3 has 14 residues. CDR1 is MNHEY, CDR2 SMNVEV, per germline (reference sequence).

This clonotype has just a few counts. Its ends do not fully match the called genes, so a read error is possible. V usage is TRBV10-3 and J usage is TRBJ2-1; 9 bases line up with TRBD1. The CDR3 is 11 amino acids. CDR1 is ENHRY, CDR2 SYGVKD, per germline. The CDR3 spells CAISVGQGMIF. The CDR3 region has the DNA TGTGCCATCAGTGTTGGACAGGGGATGATCTTC.

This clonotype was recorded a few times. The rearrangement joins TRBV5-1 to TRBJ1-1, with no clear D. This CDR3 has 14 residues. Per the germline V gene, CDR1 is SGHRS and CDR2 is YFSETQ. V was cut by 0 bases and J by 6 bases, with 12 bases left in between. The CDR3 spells CASSLAILSSEAFF. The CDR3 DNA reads TGCGCCAGCAGCTTGGCGATCCTCAGTTCTGAAGCTTTCTTT.

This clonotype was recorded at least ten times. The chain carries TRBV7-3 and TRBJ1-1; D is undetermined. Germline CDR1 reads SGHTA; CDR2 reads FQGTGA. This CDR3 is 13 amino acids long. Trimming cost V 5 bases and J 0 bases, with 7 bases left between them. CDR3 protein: CASSKNMNTEAFF. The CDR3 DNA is TGTGCCAGCAGCAAGAACATGAACACTGAAGCTTTCTTT.

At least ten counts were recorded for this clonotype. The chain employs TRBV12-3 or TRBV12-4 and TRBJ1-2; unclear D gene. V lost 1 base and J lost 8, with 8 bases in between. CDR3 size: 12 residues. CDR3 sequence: CASSLGSRGYTF. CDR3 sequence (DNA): TGTGCCAGCAGTTTAGGCTCCCGGGGCTACACCTTC.

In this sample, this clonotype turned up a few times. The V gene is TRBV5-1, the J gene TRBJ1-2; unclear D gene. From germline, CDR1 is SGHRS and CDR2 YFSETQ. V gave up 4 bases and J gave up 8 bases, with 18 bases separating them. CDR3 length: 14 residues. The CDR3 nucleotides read TGCGCCAGCAGCAAAATTGACGGCTTCATGGGCTACACCTTC. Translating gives CASSKIDGFMGYTF.

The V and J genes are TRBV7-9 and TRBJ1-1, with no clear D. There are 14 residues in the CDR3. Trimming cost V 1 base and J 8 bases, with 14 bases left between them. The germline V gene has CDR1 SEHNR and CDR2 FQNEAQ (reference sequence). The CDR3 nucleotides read TGTGCCAGCAGCTTAGGACCCCTCCGAAGCGAAGCTTTCTTT. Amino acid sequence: CASSLGPLRSEAFF.

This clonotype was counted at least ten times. This CDR3 is CASSPPGGETQYF. In nucleotides, the CDR3 is TGTGCCAGCTCACCACCGGGGGGAGAGACCCAGTACTTC. The chain recombines TRBV18 with TRBJ2-5, with D perhaps TRBD2 (6 bases). The V and J ends lost 0 bases and 4 bases respectively, with 6 bases between them. Germline V CDR1 and CDR2: KGHSH, LQKENI. CDR3 length equals 13 residues.

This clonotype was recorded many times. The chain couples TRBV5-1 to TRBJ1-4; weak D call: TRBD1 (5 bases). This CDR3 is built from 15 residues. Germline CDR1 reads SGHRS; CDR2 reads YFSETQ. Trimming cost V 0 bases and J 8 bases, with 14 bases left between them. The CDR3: CASSLEGPFREKLFF. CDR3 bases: TGCGCCAGCAGCTTGGAGGGGCCGTTTCGGGAAAAACTGTTTTTT.

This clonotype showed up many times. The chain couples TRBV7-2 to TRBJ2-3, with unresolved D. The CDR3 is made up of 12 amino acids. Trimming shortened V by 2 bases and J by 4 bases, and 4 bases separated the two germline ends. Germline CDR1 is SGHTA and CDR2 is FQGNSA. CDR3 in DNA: TGTGCCAGCAGCTTACAACCAGATACGCAGTATTTT. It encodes CASSLQPDTQYF.

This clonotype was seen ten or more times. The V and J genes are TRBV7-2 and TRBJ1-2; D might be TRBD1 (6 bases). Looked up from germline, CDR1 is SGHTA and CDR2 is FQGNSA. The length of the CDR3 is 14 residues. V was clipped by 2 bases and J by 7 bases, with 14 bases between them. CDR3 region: CASSLTQGLGGYTF. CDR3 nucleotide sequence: TGTGCCAGCAGCTTAACCCAGGGGCTGGGTGGCTACACCTTC.

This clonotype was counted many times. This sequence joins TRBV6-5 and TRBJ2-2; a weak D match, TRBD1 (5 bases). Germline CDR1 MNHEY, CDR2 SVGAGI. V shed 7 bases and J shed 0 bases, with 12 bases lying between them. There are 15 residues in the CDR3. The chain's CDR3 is CASTLDTANTGELFF. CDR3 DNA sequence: TGTGCCAGCACCCTGGACACCGCGAACACCGGGGAGCTGTTTTTT.

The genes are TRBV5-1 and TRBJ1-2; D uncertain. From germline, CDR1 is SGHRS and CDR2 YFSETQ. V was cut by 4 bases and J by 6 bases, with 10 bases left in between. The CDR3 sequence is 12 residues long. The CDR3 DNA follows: TGCGCCAGCAGCGGCACGCTGGATGGCTACACCTTC. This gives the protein CASSGTLDGYTF.

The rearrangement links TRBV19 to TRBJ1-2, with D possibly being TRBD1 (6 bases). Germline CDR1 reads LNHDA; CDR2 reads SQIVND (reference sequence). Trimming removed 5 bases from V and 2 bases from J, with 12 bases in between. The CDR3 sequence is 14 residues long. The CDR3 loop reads CASSPAGVNYGYTF. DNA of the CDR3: TGTGCCAGTAGTCCCGCAGGGGTAAACTATGGCTACACCTTC. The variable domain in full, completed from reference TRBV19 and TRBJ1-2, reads DGGITQSPKYLFRKEGQNVTLSCEQNLNHDAMYWYRQDPGQGLRLIYYSQIVNDFQKGDIAEGYSVSREKKESFPLTVTSAQKNPTAFYLCASSPAGVNYGYTFGSGTRLTVV.

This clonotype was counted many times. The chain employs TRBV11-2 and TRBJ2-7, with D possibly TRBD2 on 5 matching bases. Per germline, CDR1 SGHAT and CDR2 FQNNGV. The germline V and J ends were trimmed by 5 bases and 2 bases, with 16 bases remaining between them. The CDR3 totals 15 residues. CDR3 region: CASSKRPGSPYEQYF. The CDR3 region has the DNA TGTGCCAGCAGCAAAAGACCGGGAAGCCCCTACGAGCAGTACTTC.

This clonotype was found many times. CDR3 nucleotide sequence: TGTGCCAGCAGCTTAGGGACCACCTACTCCTACAATGAGCAGTTCTTC. Its translation: CASSLGTTYSYNEQFF. The V call is TRBV11-1, the J call TRBJ2-1; D remains ambiguous. The CDR3 extends over 16 amino acids. Germline lookup yields CDR1 SGHAT and CDR2 FQDESV (reference sequence). Trimming removed 1 base from V and 0 bases from J, with 10 bases in between.